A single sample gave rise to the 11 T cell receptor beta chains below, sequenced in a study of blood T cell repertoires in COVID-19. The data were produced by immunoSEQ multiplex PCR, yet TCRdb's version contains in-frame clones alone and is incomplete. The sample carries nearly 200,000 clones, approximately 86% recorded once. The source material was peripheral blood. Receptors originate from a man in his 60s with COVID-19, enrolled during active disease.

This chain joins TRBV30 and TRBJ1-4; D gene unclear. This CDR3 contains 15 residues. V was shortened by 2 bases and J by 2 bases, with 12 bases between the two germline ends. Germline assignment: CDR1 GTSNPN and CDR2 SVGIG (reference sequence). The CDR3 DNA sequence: TGTGCCTGGAGTAGGAGAGGGCCCACTAATGAAAAACTGTTTTTT. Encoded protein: CAWSRRGPTNEKLFF.

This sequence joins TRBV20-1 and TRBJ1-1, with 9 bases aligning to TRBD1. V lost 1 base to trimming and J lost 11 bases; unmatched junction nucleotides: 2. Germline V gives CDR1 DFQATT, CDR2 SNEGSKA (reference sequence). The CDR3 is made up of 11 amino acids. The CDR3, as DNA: TGCAGTGCTAGAGGGGACAGGGCTGCTTTCTTT. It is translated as CSARGDRAAFF.

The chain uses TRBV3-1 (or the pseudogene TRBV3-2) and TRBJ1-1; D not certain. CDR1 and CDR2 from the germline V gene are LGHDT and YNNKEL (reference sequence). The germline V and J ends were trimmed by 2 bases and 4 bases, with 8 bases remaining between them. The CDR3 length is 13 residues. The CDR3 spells CASSQQVSTEAFF. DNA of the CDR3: TGTGCCAGCAGCCAACAAGTGAGCACTGAAGCTTTCTTT.

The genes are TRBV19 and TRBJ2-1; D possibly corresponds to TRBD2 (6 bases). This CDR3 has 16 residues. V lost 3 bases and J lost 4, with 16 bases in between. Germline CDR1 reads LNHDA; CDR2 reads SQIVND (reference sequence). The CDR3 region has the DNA TGTGCCAGTAGTATCTCTAGCGATTTACGGTACAATGAGCAGTTCTTC. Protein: CASSISSDLRYNEQFF.

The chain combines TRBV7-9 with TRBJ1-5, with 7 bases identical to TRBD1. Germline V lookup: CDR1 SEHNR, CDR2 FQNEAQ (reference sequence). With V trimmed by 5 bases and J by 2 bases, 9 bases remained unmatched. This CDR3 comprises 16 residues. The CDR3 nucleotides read TGTGCCAGCAGCCACGACAGGGCCTCGGGCAATCAGCCCCAGCATTTT. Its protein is CASSHDRASGNQPQHF.

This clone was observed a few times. CDR3 DNA: TGTGCCAGCAGCCCTCACACAGGGGTAGGAGAAAAACTGTTTTTT. This translates into CASSPHTGVGEKLFF. J is TRBJ1-4 and V is TRBV27, with TRBD1 matching 7 bases. This CDR3 comprises 15 residues. Germline loops: CDR1 MNHEY, CDR2 SMNVEV (reference sequence). With V trimmed by 6 bases and J by 8 bases, 12 bases remained unmatched. Together with reference TRBV27 and TRBJ1-4, the CDR3 gives the full variable domain: EAQVTQNPRYLITVTGKKLTVTCSQNMNHEYMSWYRQDPGLGLRQIYYSMNVEVTDKGDVPEGYKVSRKEKRNFPLILESPSPNQTSLYFCASSPHTGVGEKLFFGSGTQLSVL.

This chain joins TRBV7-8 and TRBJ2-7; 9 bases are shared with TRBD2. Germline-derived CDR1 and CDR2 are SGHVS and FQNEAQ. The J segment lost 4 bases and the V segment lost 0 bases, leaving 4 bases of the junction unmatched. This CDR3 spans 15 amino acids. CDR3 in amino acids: CASSLAPSGTYEQYF. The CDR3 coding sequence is TGTGCCAGCAGCTTAGCCCCTAGCGGGACATACGAGCAGTACTTC.

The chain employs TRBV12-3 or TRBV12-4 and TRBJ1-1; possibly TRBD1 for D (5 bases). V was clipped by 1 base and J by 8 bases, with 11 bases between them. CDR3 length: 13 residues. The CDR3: CASSLVGVVEAFF. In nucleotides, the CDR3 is TGTGCCAGCAGTTTAGTAGGGGTCGTAGAAGCTTTCTTT.

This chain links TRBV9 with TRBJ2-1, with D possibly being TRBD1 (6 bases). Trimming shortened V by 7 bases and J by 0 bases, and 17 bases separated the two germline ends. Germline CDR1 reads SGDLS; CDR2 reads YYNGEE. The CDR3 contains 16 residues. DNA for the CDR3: TGTGCCAGCTCACCTTGGGGGCGGAGCTCCTACAATGAGCAGTTCTTC. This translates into CASSPWGRSSYNEQFF.

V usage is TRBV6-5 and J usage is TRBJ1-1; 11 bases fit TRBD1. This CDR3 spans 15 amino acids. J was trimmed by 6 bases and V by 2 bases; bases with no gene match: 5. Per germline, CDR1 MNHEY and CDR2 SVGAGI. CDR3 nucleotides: TGTGCCAGCAGTTACAGGGGACAGGGGGTCGCTGAAGCTTTCTTT. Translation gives CASSYRGQGVAEAFF.

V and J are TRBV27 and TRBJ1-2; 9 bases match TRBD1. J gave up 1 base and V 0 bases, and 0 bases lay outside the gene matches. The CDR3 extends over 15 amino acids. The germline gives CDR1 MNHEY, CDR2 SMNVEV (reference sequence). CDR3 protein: CASSLSTGGNYGYTF. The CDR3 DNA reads TGTGCCAGCAGTTTATCGACAGGGGGTAACTATGGCTACACCTTC.